This TCR beta chain emerged from a study of radiotherapy plus CTLA-4 blockade in lung cancer. Study in general: Objective response was observed in around a sixth of patients, and disease control in roughly 30%.

Alongside CTLA-4 blockade with ipilimumab, patients with chemo-refractory metastatic non-small-cell lung cancer received focal radiation. Sequencing used immunoSEQ multiplex PCR; TCRdb keeps in-frame clones, though not all of them. The table shows 26,000 or so clones, with about 79% occurring only once. To note about this clone: The antigen remains unidentified.

The junction had 7 bases not matched to a gene; V was cut back by 4 bases and J by 7 bases. The CDR3 extends over 15 amino acids. The germline V gene encodes CDR1 SEHNR and CDR2 FQNEAQ (reference sequence). Findings of the study overall: In blood, TCR clones derived from the tumor expanded after radiotherapy plus ipilimumab. The best predictor of response was reported to be early blood T cell clone dynamics, with interferon-beta.

The material sequenced was peripheral blood, taken from a patient treated with radiotherapy plus ipilimumab. The source of this sequence is a human donor with non-small cell lung cancer that progressed on radiotherapy plus ipilimumab. The chain is built from TRBV7-9 and TRBJ1-4, with TRBD1 matching over 9 bases. The CDR3 coding sequence is TGTGCCAGCAGCTACCCACAGGGGGCACGTGAAAAACTGTTTTTT. Protein: CASSYPQGAREKLFF.